These 7 T cell receptor beta chains share one sample of origin, sequenced in a study of blood T cell repertoires in COVID-19. Clones were read by immunoSEQ multiplex PCR, and TCRdb kept only the in-frame ones, dropping some. The table has about 200,000 clones, about 80% seen once. Sample: peripheral blood. The origin of the receptors is a woman in her sixties or seventies with COVID-19, enrolled during active disease.

The rearrangement links TRBV19 to TRBJ1-4, with 11 bases lining up with TRBD1. Trimming at V came to 3 bases and at J to 6 bases, leaving 3 bases not matched to a gene. Germline V gene lookup returns CDR1 LNHDA and CDR2 SQIVND (reference sequence). The CDR3 totals 15 residues. CDR3 bases: TGTGCCAGTAGTATTCGGACAGGGGGCCATGAAAAACTGTTTTTT. This encodes CASSIRTGGHEKLFF.

V is TRBV28 and J is TRBJ2-1, with a possible D match to TRBD1 (7 bases). V was shortened by 6 bases and J by 2 bases, with 11 bases between the two germline ends. Per germline, CDR1 MDHEN and CDR2 SYDVKM. This CDR3 region has 14 residues. Here the CDR3 DNA reads TGTGCCAGCAGGGAGGGGGCTACCTACAATGAGCAGTTCTTC. Its protein is CASREGATYNEQFF.

This rearrangement joins TRBV3-1 (or the pseudogene TRBV3-2) to TRBJ2-1; 9 nucleotides line up with TRBD2. With V trimmed by 4 bases and J by 4 bases, 5 bases remained unmatched. Germline V CDR1 and CDR2: LGHDT, YNNKEL (reference sequence). This CDR3 contains 15 residues. DNA for the CDR3: TGTGCCAGCAGCCCCACGAGCGGGGGGTACAATGAGCAGTTCTTC. Amino acids: CASSPTSGGYNEQFF.

V is TRBV30 and J is TRBJ2-3, with no clear D. The germline V gene encodes CDR1 GTSNPN and CDR2 SVGIG (reference sequence). This CDR3 region has 12 residues. Trimming pared 3 bases from V and 6 bases from J, leaving 10 bases between. The CDR3 loop is CAWSAQFDTQYF. CDR3 in DNA: TGTGCCTGGAGCGCACAGTTCGATACGCAGTATTTT.

The chain joins TRBV29-1 to TRBJ1-1, with D unclear. The CDR3 length is 14 residues. CDR1 is SQVTM, CDR2 ANQGSEA, per germline. The V gene lost 8 bases and the J gene lost 4 bases, with 20 bases spanning the gap. DNA of the CDR3: TGCAGCCCTGGAGGACTGACCGTGGGCACTGAAGCTTTCTTT. It is translated as CSPGGLTVGTEAFF.

This clone was detected only once. The chain uses TRBV18 and TRBJ1-1; tentative D call: TRBD1 (6 bases). The CDR3 is 15 residues long. Germline V gives CDR1 KGHSH, CDR2 LQKENI. V was shortened by 3 bases and J by 4 bases, with 15 bases between the two germline ends. CDR3: CASSPGAGLGTEAFF. The CDR3, as DNA: TGTGCCAGCTCACCGGGGGCAGGGCTAGGCACTGAAGCTTTCTTT.

J is TRBJ2-3 and V is TRBV19; TRBD2 aligns across 11 bases. This CDR3 comprises 13 residues. V shed 9 bases and J 3 bases; nucleotides not matched to a gene: 2. Germline loops: CDR1 LNHDA, CDR2 SQIVND (reference sequence). CDR3 sequence (DNA): TGTGCCAGCCGGACTAGCGGGACAGATACGCAGTATTTT. Its translation is CASRTSGTDTQYF.